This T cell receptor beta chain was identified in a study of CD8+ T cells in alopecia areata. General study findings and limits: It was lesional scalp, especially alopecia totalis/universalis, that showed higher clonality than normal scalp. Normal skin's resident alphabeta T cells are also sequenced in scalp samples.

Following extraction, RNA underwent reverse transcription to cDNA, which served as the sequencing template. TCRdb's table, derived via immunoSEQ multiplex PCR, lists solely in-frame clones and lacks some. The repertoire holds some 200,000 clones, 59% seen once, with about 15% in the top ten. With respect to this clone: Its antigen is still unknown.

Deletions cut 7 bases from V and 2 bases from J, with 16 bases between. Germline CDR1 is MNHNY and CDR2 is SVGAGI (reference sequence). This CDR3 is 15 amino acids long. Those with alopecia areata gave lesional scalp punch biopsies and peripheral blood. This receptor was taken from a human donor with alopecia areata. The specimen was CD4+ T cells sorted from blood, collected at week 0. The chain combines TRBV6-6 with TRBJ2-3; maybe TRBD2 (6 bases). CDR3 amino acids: CASKDEGGPTDTQYF. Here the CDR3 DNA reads TGTGCCAGCAAGGACGAGGGAGGTCCCACAGATACGCAGTATTTT.